A selection of T cell receptor beta chains follows, all from one sample in a study of response to subunit inactivated influenza vaccine. A single record per CDR3 protein comes from TCRdb applying MiXCR to the RT-PCR reads. The sample carries roughly 570,000 distinct CDR3 sequences, 12% to 15% recorded once. The source was PBMCs from blood, collected 11 to 12 days after vaccination. Receptors were obtained from a man over 45 who received an inactivated influenza vaccine. Both conserved end residues are part of each CDR3. Each record gives: D gene, V gene, J gene, clone size, CDR3 protein, CDR3 DNA. A D gene is named only where the DNA matches it firmly. Expanded clones are given a class, and other clones once, few, many or no size at all.

TRBD2,TRBV7-2,TRBJ2-7,many,CASSLGLGPYEQYF,TGTGCCAGCAGCCTAGGACTAGGCCCCTACGAGCAGTACTTC
-,TRBV6-1,TRBJ2-7,-,CASTGQSYEQYF,TGTGCCAGCACCGGACAGTCCTACGAGCAGTACTTC
-,TRBV20-1,TRBJ2-3,many,CSASSTDTQYF,TGCAGTGCTAGTTCCACAGATACGCAGTATTTT
-,TRBV9,TRBJ2-2,few,CASSPSSSISGELFF,TGTGCCAGCAGCCCATCCTCTAGTATTTCGGGGGAGCTGTTTTTT
-,TRBV6-5,TRBJ1-1,few,CASSSRERWVNTEAFF,TGTGCCAGCAGTTCCCGGGAGAGGTGGGTGAACACTGAAGCTTTCTTT
TRBD1,TRBV20-1,TRBJ1-5,-,CSAKAGQVRQPQHF,TGCAGTGCTAAAGCGGGACAGGTTCGGCAGCCCCAGCATTTT
TRBD1,TRBV12-3/TRBV12-4,TRBJ1-1,many,CATSKGAIEAFF,TGTGCCACCTCCAAGGGGGCAATTGAAGCTTTCTTT
-,TRBV20-1,TRBJ2-3,few,CSARVGAGDTQYF,TGCAGTGCTAGAGTTGGGGCGGGGGATACGCAGTATTTT
-,TRBV9,TRBJ2-2,-,CASSVGLHTGELLF,TGTGCCAGCAGCGTAGGTCTGCACACCGGGGAGCTGCTTTTT
-,TRBV18,TRBJ2-7,many,CASSPGEPYEQYF,TGTGCCAGCTCACCGGGAGAACCCTACGAGCAGTACTTC
-,TRBV6-2/TRBV6-3,TRBJ1-3,-,CASSRPGTLSSSGNTIYF,TGTGCCAGCAGCCGTCCCGGGACACTCTCCAGCTCTGGAAACACCATATATTTT
-,TRBV4-3,TRBJ1-6,few,CASSQAIENSPLHF,TGCGCCAGCAGCCAAGCTATCGAAAATTCACCCCTCCACTTT
TRBD2,TRBV7-2,TRBJ2-1,many,CASSLAGGGRAGSYNEQFF,TGTGCCAGCAGCTTAGCTGGCGGGGGACGAGCAGGCTCCTACAATGAGCAGTTCTTC
-,TRBV2,TRBJ2-1,-,CASEEQSSYNEQFF,TGTGCCAGCGAAGAGCAGAGCTCCTACAATGAGCAGTTCTTC
-,TRBV5-5,TRBJ2-5,few,CASSLVGHHQETQYF,TGTGCCAGCAGCTTGGTGGGACACCACCAAGAGACCCAGTACTTC
-,TRBV5-1,TRBJ1-5,few,CASSVGPNSNQPQHF,TGCGCCAGCAGCGTCGGACCGAATAGCAATCAGCCCCAGCATTTT
-,TRBV20-1,TRBJ2-3,-,CSARVGGGNTQYF,TGCAGTGCTAGAGTGGGGGGCGGTAATACGCAGTATTTT
-,TRBV3-1,TRBJ1-1,few,CASSQVMGNTEAFF,TGTGCCAGCAGCCAAGTCATGGGGAACACTGAAGCTTTCTTT
-,TRBV12-3/TRBV12-4,TRBJ2-2,many,CASSGTYQNTGELFF,TGTGCCAGCAGTGGGACTTATCAGAACACCGGGGAGCTGTTTTTT
TRBD1,TRBV12-3/TRBV12-4,TRBJ1-4,many,CASRPGQASNEKLFF,TGTGCCAGCAGACCCGGACAGGCTTCCAATGAAAAACTGTTTTTT
-,TRBV12-3/TRBV12-4,TRBJ1-2,many,CASSGGVGADYGYTF,TGTGCCAGCAGTGGGGGGGTGGGAGCGGACTATGGCTACACCTTC
-,TRBV24-1,TRBJ2-6,many,CATSDPDALGLTF,TGTGCCACCAGTGACCCCGACGCCCTAGGGCTGACTTTC
-,TRBV20-1,TRBJ2-7,few,CSASIYEQYF,TGCAGTGCTAGCATTTACGAGCAGTACTTC
-,TRBV5-1,TRBJ2-3,many,CASSLMGTDTQYF,TGCGCCAGCAGCCTTATGGGGACAGATACGCAGTATTTT
TRBD2,TRBV4-3,TRBJ2-7,-,CASSQNPFSGLPYEQYF,TGCGCCAGCAGCCAAAACCCCTTTAGCGGGCTCCCCTACGAGCAGTACTTC
-,TRBV28,TRBJ2-1,-,CASSFAALSSYNEQFF,TGTGCCAGCAGTTTCGCGGCCCTTAGCTCCTACAATGAGCAGTTCTTC
-,TRBV20-1,TRBJ1-1,few,CSASHGAREAFF,TGCAGTGCTAGCCACGGGGCCCGTGAAGCTTTCTTT
TRBD1,TRBV5-1,TRBJ1-1,many,CASSSQGASEAFF,TGCGCCAGCAGCTCACAGGGGGCCTCTGAAGCTTTCTTT
-,TRBV12-3/TRBV12-4,TRBJ2-7,many,CASSWSYEQYF,TGTGCCAGCAGTTGGTCCTACGAGCAGTACTTC
TRBD1,TRBV7-9,TRBJ2-7,-,CASSFRDRGSYEQYF,TGTGCCAGCAGCTTCCGGGACAGGGGTTCCTACGAGCAGTACTTC
-,TRBV6-2/TRBV6-3,TRBJ1-3,once,CASSPRTVRSGNTIYF,TGTGCCAGCAGCCCGAGGACAGTTCGTTCTGGAAACACCATATATTTT
TRBD2,TRBV5-6,TRBJ2-3,-,CASSLARRGNTDTQYF,TGTGCCAGCAGCTTGGCCAGGCGGGGGAACACAGATACGCAGTATTTT
-,TRBV7-6,TRBJ2-7,-,CASSLTPAGSYEQYF,TGTGCCAGCAGCTTAACCCCGGCAGGGTCCTACGAGCAGTACTTC
-,TRBV28,TRBJ2-7,-,CASTASDFLSYEQYF,TGTGCCAGCACCGCGTCGGACTTTCTCTCCTACGAGCAGTACTTC
-,TRBV11-2,TRBJ1-1,few,CASSPGLGGTEAFF,TGTGCCAGCAGCCCGGGGTTGGGGGGGACTGAAGCTTTCTTT
-,TRBV14,TRBJ2-5,few,CASSQDSQERPPAQETQYF,TGTGCCAGCAGCCAAGATTCCCAGGAGCGGCCCCCGGCCCAAGAGACCCAGTACTTC
-,TRBV20-1,TRBJ2-5,-,CSARASQETQYF,TGCAGTGCCCGGGCAAGCCAAGAGACCCAGTACTTC
-,TRBV3-1,TRBJ2-3,many,CASSQEPLGRSTDTQYF,TGTGCCAGCAGCCAAGAGCCTCTGGGAAGGAGTACAGATACGCAGTATTTT
-,TRBV28,TRBJ2-2,few,CASSQPSPGELFF,TGTGCCAGCAGTCAACCGTCCCCCGGGGAGCTGTTTTTT
-,TRBV11-2,TRBJ2-5,-,CASSFGAGLETQYF,TGTGCCAGCAGCTTCGGGGCGGGTCTAGAGACCCAGTACTTC
TRBD1,TRBV20-1,TRBJ1-5,-,CSARDDRGSHQPQHF,TGCAGTGCTAGAGATGACAGGGGTAGTCATCAGCCCCAGCATTTT
-,TRBV20-1,TRBJ2-1,few,CSAMTPLNSNNEQFF,TGCAGTGCAATGACTCCACTAAACTCAAACAATGAGCAGTTCTTC
TRBD1,TRBV6-1,TRBJ2-6,few,CASTRDRGSGANVLTF,TGTGCCAGCACCCGGGACAGGGGATCTGGGGCCAACGTCCTGACTTTC
-,TRBV10-3,TRBJ2-7,-,CAISESGDFTYEQYF,TGTGCCATCAGTGAGTCTGGGGATTTCACCTACGAGCAGTACTTC
TRBD2,TRBV20-1,TRBJ2-7,few,CSASSGRNSYEQYF,TGCAGTGCTAGCAGCGGGAGAAACTCCTACGAGCAGTACTTC
-,TRBV25-1,TRBJ1-5,-,CASSETGWNQPQHF,TGTGCCAGCAGTGAAACAGGGTGGAATCAGCCCCAGCATTTT
TRBD2,TRBV6-2/TRBV6-3,TRBJ2-2,-,CASSYRAGEANTGELFF,TGTGCCAGCAGTTACCGGGCGGGGGAAGCGAACACCGGGGAGCTGTTTTTT
-,TRBV7-9,TRBJ2-7,few,CASSLQRNEQYF,TGTGCCAGCAGCCTCCAGAGGAACGAGCAGTACTTC
TRBD1,TRBV11-2,TRBJ2-2,few,CASSLDGTGFGGELFF,TGTGCCAGCAGCTTAGACGGGACAGGGTTCGGCGGGGAGCTGTTTTTT
-,TRBV7-2,TRBJ2-7,-,CASSLGGRLSYEQYF,TGTGCCAGCAGCTTAGGAGGCAGGCTATCCTACGAGCAGTACTTC
TRBD2,TRBV6-2/TRBV6-3,TRBJ2-4,-,CASSYKTSGYDKNIQYF,TGTGCCAGCAGTTATAAGACTAGCGGGTACGACAAAAACATTCAGTACTTC
-,TRBV12-3/TRBV12-4,TRBJ2-2,few,CASIPDQGRVSGELFF,TGTGCCAGCATTCCTGACCAGGGAAGGGTTTCCGGGGAGCTGTTTTTT
TRBD1,TRBV28,TRBJ2-2,-,CASSSPGQGAIGELFF,TGTGCCAGCAGCTCACCGGGACAGGGGGCGATCGGGGAGCTGTTTTTT
-,TRBV6-2/TRBV6-3,TRBJ2-7,few,CASRPRDTEVYEQYF,TGTGCCAGCAGACCTCGGGACACCGAAGTCTACGAGCAGTACTTC
-,TRBV6-5,TRBJ2-5,few,CASSYSLQNQETQYF,TGTGCCAGCAGTTACTCGCTACAGAACCAAGAGACCCAGTACTTC
TRBD2,TRBV4-2,TRBJ2-5,few,CASSQDRLAGGIETQYF,TGTGCCAGCAGCCAAGACCGGCTAGCGGGGGGCATAGAGACCCAGTACTTC
-,TRBV4-3,TRBJ2-3,few,CASSQPPLLKGSRDTQYF,TGCGCCAGCAGCCAACCTCCTTTGCTGAAGGGTAGTAGAGATACGCAGTATTTT
-,TRBV20-1,TRBJ1-4,many,CSARGGVAGDEKLFF,TGCAGTGCTAGAGGGGGCGTGGCAGGGGATGAAAAACTGTTTTTT